The rows below give T cell receptor beta chains drawn from one sample of a study of shared clonotypes between healthy human individuals. Clones were read by immunoSEQ multiplex PCR, and TCRdb kept only the in-frame ones, dropping some. Of about 590,000 clones listed, around 95% are singletons. The sample taken for sequencing was naive CD8+ T cells sorted from blood. The receptors come from a woman aged 30 to 39 in good health. CDR3s include the opening cysteine and the closing phenylalanine or tryptophan. A D gene is named only where the DNA matches it firmly. The size field is filled for only some rows; it gives once, few, many or a size class.

clone size: .
D gene: .
V gene: TRBV2
J gene: TRBJ1-5
CDR3 protein: CASSEWGMMGNQPQHF
CDR3 DNA: TGTGCCAGCAGTGAATGGGGTATGATGGGCAATCAGCCCCAGCATTTT

clone size: .
D gene: TRBD2
V gene: TRBV27
J gene: TRBJ2-7
CDR3 protein: CASSYGRVYEQYF
CDR3 DNA: TGTGCCAGCAGTTACGGGAGGGTCTACGAGCAGTACTTC

clone size: .
D gene: .
V gene: TRBV5-6
J gene: TRBJ2-3
CDR3 protein: CASSLADWIGTDTQYF
CDR3 DNA: TGTGCCAGCAGCTTGGCGGACTGGATCGGCACAGATACGCAGTATTTT

clone size: .
D gene: .
V gene: TRBV5-4
J gene: TRBJ1-2
CDR3 protein: CASSLVATGNYGYTF
CDR3 DNA: TGTGCCAGCAGCTTGGTCGCTACAGGGAACTATGGCTACACCTTC

clone size: once
D gene: TRBD2
V gene: TRBV28
J gene: TRBJ2-7
CDR3 protein: CASSLMHGLGFRTYEQYF
CDR3 DNA: TGTGCCAGCAGCCTGATGCACGGACTAGGTTTCCGAACCTACGAGCAGTACTTC

clone size: .
D gene: .
V gene: TRBV28
J gene: TRBJ1-4
CDR3 protein: CASSFSPLWPFRENEKLFF
CDR3 DNA: TGTGCCAGCAGTTTTTCCCCATTGTGGCCGTTCAGAGAAAATGAAAAACTGTTTTTT

clone size: few
D gene: .
V gene: TRBV30
J gene: TRBJ1-2
CDR3 protein: CAWSWDPRGYGYTF
CDR3 DNA: TGTGCCTGGAGCTGGGACCCGCGGGGTTATGGCTACACCTTC

clone size: .
D gene: .
V gene: TRBV6-6
J gene: TRBJ1-2
CDR3 protein: CASSSTRQSPYGYTF
CDR3 DNA: TGTGCCAGCAGTTCAACCCGACAGAGCCCCTATGGCTACACCTTC

clone size: once
D gene: .
V gene: TRBV2
J gene: TRBJ1-4
CDR3 protein: CASSYGLDGVF
CDR3 DNA: TGTGCCAGCAGCTACGGGCTGGACGGCGTTTTT

clone size: .
D gene: TRBD2
V gene: TRBV28
J gene: TRBJ2-1
CDR3 protein: CASSFGSGRLNEQFF
CDR3 DNA: TGTGCCAGCAGTTTCGGTAGCGGGAGATTGAATGAGCAGTTCTTC

clone size: .
D gene: TRBD2
V gene: TRBV27
J gene: TRBJ2-1
CDR3 protein: CASSLTRTSSYNEQFF
CDR3 DNA: TGTGCCAGCAGTTTAACCCGGACTAGCTCCTACAATGAGCAGTTCTTC

clone size: .
D gene: .
V gene: TRBV28
J gene: TRBJ2-7
CDR3 protein: CASSSPIGRQSYEQYF
CDR3 DNA: TGTGCCAGCAGTTCCCCGATTGGGCGGCAATCCTACGAGCAGTACTTC

clone size: .
D gene: TRBD2
V gene: TRBV6-1
J gene: TRBJ2-7
CDR3 protein: CASSEWDYSYEQYF
CDR3 DNA: TGTGCCAGCAGTGAATGGGACTACTCCTACGAGCAGTACTTC

clone size: .
D gene: TRBD1
V gene: TRBV29-1
J gene: TRBJ2-7
CDR3 protein: CSAGTGGSYEQYF
CDR3 DNA: TGCAGCGCCGGGACAGGGGGATCCTACGAGCAGTACTTC

clone size: once
D gene: .
V gene: TRBV27
J gene: TRBJ2-7
CDR3 protein: CASSLGRTSYEQYF
CDR3 DNA: TGTGCCAGCAGTTTGGGGCGGACCTCCTACGAGCAGTACTTC

clone size: .
D gene: .
V gene: TRBV7-6
J gene: TRBJ2-1
CDR3 protein: CASSKNSGQQFF
CDR3 DNA: TGTGCCAGCAGCAAAAACTCGGGACAACAGTTCTTC

clone size: once
D gene: .
V gene: TRBV27
J gene: TRBJ2-5
CDR3 protein: CASRATGAWETQYF
CDR3 DNA: TGTGCCAGCAGGGCAACGGGGGCGTGGGAGACCCAGTACTTC

clone size: .
D gene: .
V gene: TRBV28
J gene: TRBJ2-7
CDR3 protein: CASEGDSYEQYF
CDR3 DNA: TGTGCCAGCGAGGGAGACTCCTACGAGCAGTACTTC

clone size: once
D gene: TRBD2
V gene: TRBV28
J gene: TRBJ2-3
CDR3 protein: CASSSQTRTSGKDGTQYF
CDR3 DNA: TGTGCCAGCAGTTCTCAAACGCGGACTAGCGGGAAGGATGGTACGCAGTATTTT

clone size: .
D gene: TRBD1
V gene: TRBV5-6
J gene: TRBJ1-2
CDR3 protein: CASSLGQGVDYTF
CDR3 DNA: TGTGCCAGCAGCTTGGGACAGGGTGTTGACTACACCTTC

clone size: .
D gene: TRBD1
V gene: TRBV27
J gene: TRBJ2-7
CDR3 protein: CASSLSGQFYEQYF
CDR3 DNA: TGTGCCAGCAGTTTATCGGGACAGTTCTACGAGCAGTACTTC

clone size: .
D gene: TRBD1
V gene: TRBV23-1
J gene: TRBJ1-1
CDR3 protein: CASCRGQEMNTEAFF
CDR3 DNA: TGCGCCAGCTGCCGAGGACAGGAAATGAACACTGAAGCTTTCTTT

clone size: .
D gene: .
V gene: TRBV5-4
J gene: TRBJ2-2
CDR3 protein: CASSLVPSLTGELFF
CDR3 DNA: TGTGCCAGCAGCTTGGTACCGTCTTTAACCGGGGAGCTGTTTTTT

clone size: .
D gene: .
V gene: TRBV7-9
J gene: TRBJ2-7
CDR3 protein: CASSLGGSGTYEQYF
CDR3 DNA: TGTGCCAGCAGCTTAGGAGGGAGTGGGACCTACGAGCAGTACTTC

clone size: .
D gene: .
V gene: TRBV7-2
J gene: TRBJ2-7
CDR3 protein: CASSPASSRYEQYF
CDR3 DNA: TGTGCCAGCAGCCCGGCCTCTAGTAGGTACGAGCAGTACTTC

clone size: .
D gene: .
V gene: TRBV7-9
J gene: TRBJ2-5
CDR3 protein: CASSTAVGEGETQYF
CDR3 DNA: TGTGCCAGCAGCACCGCCGTGGGGGAAGGGGAGACCCAGTACTTC

clone size: .
D gene: .
V gene: TRBV6-5
J gene: TRBJ2-5
CDR3 protein: CASSRQDQETQYF
CDR3 DNA: TGTGCCAGCAGTCGACAGGACCAAGAGACCCAGTACTTC

clone size: .
D gene: .
V gene: TRBV27
J gene: TRBJ1-4
CDR3 protein: CASSPSGVDNEKLFF
CDR3 DNA: TGTGCCAGCAGCCCCTCAGGGGTTGATAATGAAAAACTGTTTTTT

clone size: .
D gene: .
V gene: TRBV7-6
J gene: TRBJ2-6
CDR3 protein: CASSNIASQSRANVLTF
CDR3 DNA: TGTGCCAGCAGCAACATAGCTTCACAAAGTCGGGCCAACGTCCTGACTTTC

clone size: .
D gene: .
V gene: TRBV5-6
J gene: TRBJ2-7
CDR3 protein: CASSLYGGEQYF
CDR3 DNA: TGTGCCAGCAGCTTGTACGGGGGCGAGCAGTACTTC

clone size: once
D gene: .
V gene: TRBV28
J gene: TRBJ2-3
CDR3 protein: CASSFDSGVASTDTQYF
CDR3 DNA: TGTGCCAGCAGTTTCGATTCGGGGGTAGCTAGCACAGATACGCAGTATTTT

clone size: .
D gene: TRBD1
V gene: TRBV28
J gene: TRBJ2-1
CDR3 protein: CASSSRGGAYNEQFF
CDR3 DNA: TGTGCCAGCAGTTCGAGAGGGGGCGCCTACAATGAGCAGTTCTTC

clone size: .
D gene: .
V gene: TRBV30
J gene: TRBJ1-6
CDR3 protein: CAWSEGWSNSPLHF
CDR3 DNA: TGTGCCTGGAGTGAAGGCTGGAGTAATTCACCCCTCCACTTT

clone size: .
D gene: TRBD2
V gene: TRBV4-1
J gene: TRBJ2-3
CDR3 protein: CASSQVGLGSADTQYF
CDR3 DNA: TGCGCCAGCAGCCAAGTGGGACTAGGTTCGGCAGATACGCAGTATTTT

clone size: .
D gene: .
V gene: TRBV6-6
J gene: TRBJ2-7
CDR3 protein: CASGSYEQYF
CDR3 DNA: TGTGCCAGCGGCTCCTACGAGCAGTACTTC

clone size: .
D gene: .
V gene: TRBV9
J gene: TRBJ1-1
CDR3 protein: CASSVGTGPTEAFF
CDR3 DNA: TGTGCCAGCAGCGTTGGAACGGGGCCGACTGAAGCTTTCTTT

clone size: .
D gene: .
V gene: TRBV28
J gene: TRBJ1-4
CDR3 protein: CASSFIQGATNEKLFF
CDR3 DNA: TGTGCCAGCAGTTTTATACAGGGCGCAACTAATGAAAAACTGTTTTTT

clone size: .
D gene: .
V gene: TRBV5-8
J gene: TRBJ2-6
CDR3 protein: CASSLVQFSGANVLTF
CDR3 DNA: TGTGCCAGCAGCTTGGTACAGTTTTCTGGGGCCAACGTCCTGACTTTC

clone size: .
D gene: TRBD1
V gene: TRBV9
J gene: TRBJ2-7
CDR3 protein: CASSLGQGTSYEQYF
CDR3 DNA: TGTGCCAGCAGCCTAGGACAGGGAACCTCCTACGAGCAGTACTTC

clone size: .
D gene: .
V gene: TRBV29-1
J gene: TRBJ1-2
CDR3 protein: CSVEIGGYGYTF
CDR3 DNA: TGCAGCGTTGAAATTGGTGGCTATGGCTACACCTTC

clone size: .
D gene: .
V gene: TRBV18
J gene: TRBJ2-2
CDR3 protein: CASSPVGGKTGELFF
CDR3 DNA: TGTGCCAGCTCACCAGTGGGGGGAAAGACCGGGGAGCTGTTTTTT

clone size: .
D gene: .
V gene: TRBV30
J gene: TRBJ2-3
CDR3 protein: CAWSQGSVLTDTQYF
CDR3 DNA: TGTGCCTGGAGTCAGGGTTCGGTTCTCACAGATACGCAGTATTTT

clone size: .
D gene: TRBD2
V gene: TRBV5-1
J gene: TRBJ2-3
CDR3 protein: CASSWTSGRSGVSTDTQYF
CDR3 DNA: TGCGCCAGCAGCTGGACTAGCGGGAGGTCTGGGGTTAGCACAGATACGCAGTATTTT

clone size: .
D gene: TRBD1
V gene: TRBV11-2
J gene: TRBJ2-7
CDR3 protein: CASSQGTGVYEQYF
CDR3 DNA: TGTGCCAGCAGCCAAGGGACAGGGGTCTACGAGCAGTACTTC

clone size: .
D gene: .
V gene: TRBV11-1
J gene: TRBJ2-1
CDR3 protein: CASSLAGGPYNEQFF
CDR3 DNA: TGTGCCAGCAGCCTAGCTGGGGGACCCTACAATGAGCAGTTCTTC

clone size: once
D gene: .
V gene: TRBV10-1
J gene: TRBJ2-7
CDR3 protein: CASSPGHNEQYF
CDR3 DNA: TGCGCCAGCAGTCCCGGACACAACGAGCAGTACTTC

clone size: .
D gene: TRBD1
V gene: TRBV7-6
J gene: TRBJ2-2
CDR3 protein: CASSATWTGDSGELFF
CDR3 DNA: TGTGCCAGCAGTGCCACCTGGACAGGGGATTCCGGGGAGCTGTTTTTT

clone size: once
D gene: .
V gene: TRBV7-2
J gene: TRBJ2-3
CDR3 protein: CASSLASFRRTDTQYF
CDR3 DNA: TGTGCCAGCAGCTTAGCGAGCTTTCGGCGCACAGATACGCAGTATTTT

clone size: .
D gene: .
V gene: TRBV19
J gene: TRBJ1-1
CDR3 protein: CASSIDLSAITEAFF
CDR3 DNA: TGTGCCAGTAGTATAGATCTATCAGCGATCACTGAAGCTTTCTTT

clone size: once
D gene: .
V gene: TRBV30
J gene: TRBJ2-1
CDR3 protein: CAWSQGSNEQFF
CDR3 DNA: TGTGCCTGGAGTCAGGGATCTAATGAGCAGTTCTTC

clone size: .
D gene: .
V gene: TRBV15
J gene: TRBJ2-7
CDR3 protein: CATSRKPRDTIYEQYF
CDR3 DNA: TGTGCCACCAGCAGGAAGCCCCGGGACACCATCTACGAGCAGTACTTC

clone size: .
D gene: TRBD2
V gene: TRBV10-1
J gene: TRBJ2-7
CDR3 protein: CATETGLEGLYEQYF
CDR3 DNA: TGCGCCACCGAAACAGGACTAGAGGGCCTCTACGAGCAGTACTTC

clone size: .
D gene: TRBD2
V gene: TRBV27
J gene: TRBJ2-7
CDR3 protein: CASSLSYGGADREQYF
CDR3 DNA: TGTGCCAGCAGTTTATCGTACGGGGGGGCAGATCGCGAGCAGTACTTC

clone size: once
D gene: TRBD2
V gene: TRBV15
J gene: TRBJ2-3
CDR3 protein: CATSPLAGVGDTQYF
CDR3 DNA: TGTGCCACCAGCCCACTAGCGGGAGTCGGAGATACGCAGTATTTT

clone size: .
D gene: .
V gene: TRBV4-1
J gene: TRBJ1-1
CDR3 protein: CASSQVGGKNTEAFF
CDR3 DNA: TGCGCCAGCAGCCAAGTAGGGGGGAAGAACACTGAAGCTTTCTTT

clone size: .
D gene: TRBD2
V gene: TRBV6-1
J gene: TRBJ2-7
CDR3 protein: CASSALAGIYEQYF
CDR3 DNA: TGTGCCAGCAGTGCCTTAGCGGGGATCTACGAGCAGTACTTC

clone size: .
D gene: .
V gene: TRBV6-1
J gene: TRBJ2-3
CDR3 protein: CASSEVSDTQYF
CDR3 DNA: TGTGCCAGCAGTGAAGTATCAGATACGCAGTATTTT

clone size: .
D gene: .
V gene: TRBV5-4
J gene: TRBJ1-2
CDR3 protein: CASRGSMEVHTNYGYTF
CDR3 DNA: TGTGCCAGCAGGGGCTCAATGGAGGTCCACACTAACTATGGCTACACCTTC

clone size: .
D gene: .
V gene: TRBV6-1
J gene: TRBJ1-6
CDR3 protein: CASTAGILRDSPLHF
CDR3 DNA: TGTGCCAGCACCGCCGGGATTCTGCGAGATTCACCCCTCCACTTT